Presented here are 21 T cell receptor beta chains from one specimen sequenced in a study of technical replicates of blood from a handful of donors. Sequencing used immunoSEQ multiplex PCR; TCRdb keeps in-frame clones, though not all of them. The sample records about 100,000 clones, around 96% being singletons. The sequenced material came from T cells isolated from PBMCs. The receptors were sampled from a human donor in good health.

The table lists this clone with a few counts. The chain combines TRBV4-1 with TRBJ1-1, with 7 bases that match TRBD1. Germline assignment: CDR1 MGHRA and CDR2 YSYEKL. Trimming cost V 0 bases and J 5 bases; bases outside gene matches: 12. The length of the CDR3 is 17 residues. The CDR3 protein is CASSQDGETGRQTEAFF. CDR3 bases: TGCGCCAGCAGCCAAGACGGCGAGACAGGGCGGCAAACTGAAGCTTTCTTT.

The chain has TRBV4-1 and TRBJ1-5; 7 bases match TRBD1. Germline CDR1 and CDR2: MGHRA and YSYEKL. V shed 0 bases and J 4 bases; nucleotides not matched to a gene: 6. This CDR3 spans 16 amino acids. The CDR3 reads CASSQDWQGENQPQHF. In DNA, the CDR3 is TGCGCCAGCAGCCAAGATTGGCAGGGGGAGAATCAGCCCCAGCATTTT.

The CDR3 loop is CASSSTGSHQPQHF. The CDR3 DNA reads TGTGCCAGCAGTTCGACAGGGAGTCATCAGCCCCAGCATTTT. The rearrangement links TRBV28 to TRBJ1-5; 7 nucleotides match TRBD1. This CDR3 is 14 amino acids long. Trimming at V came to 4 bases and at J to 5 bases, leaving 5 bases not matched to a gene. Germline CDR1 and CDR2: MDHEN and SYDVKM.

This chain links TRBV7-2 with TRBJ1-2, with 7 bases fitting TRBD1. The CDR3 sequence is 14 residues long. V shed 2 bases, J shed 6 bases, and the junction held 6 bases outside the gene matches. Germline V gives CDR1 SGHTA, CDR2 FQGNSA. In DNA form, the CDR3 reads TGTGCCAGCAGCTTACAGACAGGGCGGAATGGCTACACCTTC. Amino acid sequence: CASSLQTGRNGYTF.

The rearrangement uses TRBV6-1 and TRBJ2-1, with a tentative D call TRBD2 (6 bases). V was clipped by 2 bases and J by 10 bases, with 24 bases between them. The CDR3 is 17 residues long. The germline V gene has CDR1 MNHNS and CDR2 SASEGT. CDR3: CASSESLRGLIGREQFF. CDR3 coding DNA: TGTGCCAGCAGTGAAAGTCTAAGAGGACTAATCGGAAGGGAGCAGTTCTTC.

The V call is TRBV10-1, the J call TRBJ2-2, with D possibly TRBD1 on 6 matching bases. Between the trimmed V and J ends, which lost 5 bases and 6 bases, there was a span of 16 bases. There are 15 residues in the CDR3. In germline, CDR1 is WNHNN, CDR2 SYGVQD (reference sequence). CDR3 loop: CASSTGILGAGELFF. Here the CDR3 DNA reads TGCGCCAGCAGTACAGGGATTTTAGGTGCCGGGGAGCTGTTTTTT.

The rearrangement joins TRBV19 to TRBJ2-7; 7 bases are shared with TRBD2. Germline V gene lookup returns CDR1 LNHDA and CDR2 SQIVND (reference sequence). V gave up 4 bases and J gave up 4 bases; unmatched junction bases: 7. CDR3 length equals 14 residues. The chain's CDR3 is CASSTSGPGYEQYF. The CDR3 DNA follows: TGTGCCAGTAGTACTAGCGGACCCGGTTACGAGCAGTACTTC.

The CDR3 nucleotides are TGCGCCAGCAGCCAAGAAAAAGGGGTCGAGCAGTACTTC. It encodes CASSQEKGVEQYF. The chain recombines TRBV4-1 with TRBJ2-7, with a weak D call TRBD1 (5 bases). The germline V and J ends were trimmed by 0 bases and 6 bases, with 9 bases remaining between them. Looked up from germline, CDR1 is MGHRA and CDR2 is YSYEKL. The CDR3 has 13 amino acids.

This clone was seen a single time. The genes are TRBV27 and TRBJ2-3; TRBD2 matches at 9 bases. CDR1 is MNHEY and CDR2 is SMNVEV in the germline V gene (reference sequence). This CDR3 is 16 amino acids long. Trimming removed 7 bases from V and 0 bases from J; junction bases left unmatched: 8. The CDR3: CASILPSGTSTDTQYF. In DNA form, the CDR3 reads TGTGCCAGCATCCTTCCTAGCGGGACTAGCACAGATACGCAGTATTTT.

The chain is built from TRBV28 and TRBJ1-1; 8 bases line up with TRBD1. The CDR3 is 14 amino acids. CDR1 MDHEN and CDR2 SYDVKM come from the germline V gene. J was trimmed by 4 bases and V by 5 bases; bases with no gene match: 6. CDR3 nucleotide sequence: TGTGCCAGCAGTCCAGGGGGCTTCGTCACTGAAGCTTTCTTT. Protein: CASSPGGFVTEAFF.

The V call is TRBV10-3, the J call TRBJ1-1; D gene unclear. CDR3 size: 14 residues. The germline V gene has CDR1 ENHRY and CDR2 SYGVKD. V was clipped by 0 bases and J by 1 base, with 6 bases between them. For the CDR3, the DNA is TGTGCCATCAGTGAGTCTCCAGGGAACACTGAAGCTTTCTTT. Translation gives CAISESPGNTEAFF.

The genes are TRBV11-2 and TRBJ2-7; 10 nucleotides align to TRBD2. Per germline, CDR1 SGHAT and CDR2 FQNNGV. The CDR3 runs 15 residues. The ends lost 2 bases at V and 5 bases at J; junction bases unmatched: 6. The DNA for the CDR3 is TGTGCCAGCAGCTTAAGACGCGGGACTAGCGACGAGCAGTACTTC. This gives the protein CASSLRRGTSDEQYF. Using reference TRBV11-2 and TRBJ2-7 for the parts outside the CDR3, the full variable domain is EAGVAQSPRYKIIEKRQSVAFWCNPISGHATLYWYQQILGQGPKLLIQFQNNGVVDDSQLPKDRFSAERLKGVDSTLKIQPAKLEDSAVYLCASSLRRGTSDEQYFGPGTRLTVT.

The chain links TRBV7-2 to TRBJ1-2, with D perhaps TRBD1 (5 bases). Trimming removed 6 bases from V and 8 bases from J, with 13 bases in between. The CDR3 runs 12 residues. The germline V gene has CDR1 SGHTA and CDR2 FQGNSA. The CDR3: CASSWGGVGYTF. Here the CDR3 DNA reads TGTGCCAGCAGTTGGGGGGGAGTGGGCTACACCTTC.

This clone has just one count. The chain is built from TRBV6-5 and TRBJ1-2, with 7 bases matching TRBD1. Germline-derived CDR1 and CDR2 are MNHEY and SVGAGI. The CDR3 extends over 14 amino acids. Trimming removed 5 bases from V and 7 bases from J; junction bases left unmatched: 10. The CDR3 coding sequence is TGTGCCAGCAGTCCTATTACAGGGGATGGTGGCTACACCTTC. It translates to CASSPITGDGGYTF.

This clone was found once. This rearrangement joins TRBV15 to TRBJ2-5, with 13 positions matching TRBD2. CDR3 length: 16 amino acids. Trimming cost V 4 bases and J 5 bases; bases outside gene matches: 7. Germline lookup yields CDR1 LNHNV and CDR2 YYDKDF (reference sequence). Here the CDR3 DNA reads TGTGCCACCAGCATTGGACTAGCGGGAGACATGGAGACCCAGTACTTC. It is translated as CATSIGLAGDMETQYF.

V usage is TRBV19 and J usage is TRBJ2-7; tentative D call: TRBD1 (5 bases). CDR3 size: 14 residues. The germline gives CDR1 LNHDA, CDR2 SQIVND (reference sequence). V lost 6 bases to trimming and J lost 0 bases, with 12 bases between them. The DNA for the CDR3 is TGTGCCAGTAGACAGGCAGGATACTCCTACGAGCAGTACTTC. This codes for CASRQAGYSYEQYF. Full variable domain (missing parts from reference TRBV19 and TRBJ2-7): DGGITQSPKYLFRKEGQNVTLSCEQNLNHDAMYWYRQDPGQGLRLIYYSQIVNDFQKGDIAEGYSVSREKKESFPLTVTSAQKNPTAFYLCASRQAGYSYEQYFGPGTRLTVT.

The rearrangement joins TRBV15 to TRBJ2-3, with 9 bases aligning to TRBD1. There are 14 residues in the CDR3. Germline-derived CDR1 and CDR2 are LNHNV and YYDKDF (reference sequence). V shed 3 bases and J 5 bases; nucleotides not matched to a gene: 3. This chain's CDR3 is CATSRDRGRDTQYF. For the CDR3, the DNA is TGTGCCACCAGCAGGGACAGGGGAAGAGATACGCAGTATTTT. Drawing the rest from reference TRBV15 and TRBJ2-3, the complete variable domain is DAMVIQNPRYQVTQFGKPVTLSCSQTLNHNVMYWYQQKSSQAPKLLFHYYDKDFNNEADTPDNFQSRRPNTSFCFLDIRSPGLGDTAMYLCATSRDRGRDTQYFGPGTRLTVL.

This clone was seen once. The J gene is TRBJ2-4, the V gene TRBV10-1; TRBD1 agrees at 7 bases. CDR1 is WNHNN and CDR2 is SYGVQD in the germline V gene (reference sequence). V was pared by 4 bases and J by 5 bases, with 2 bases of the junction left unmatched. The CDR3 sequence is 13 residues long. The CDR3 spells CASSGTGENIQYF. CDR3 nucleotide sequence: TGCGCCAGCAGTGGGACAGGAGAAAACATTCAGTACTTC.

The chain couples TRBV5-1 to TRBJ2-7, with 7 nucleotides matching TRBD2. The V and J ends lost 4 bases and 4 bases, in that order; junction bases with no gene match: 11. The germline V gene encodes CDR1 SGHRS and CDR2 YFSETQ. The CDR3 has 15 residues. CDR3 loop: CASSPGLGGGYEQYF. CDR3 sequence (DNA): TGCGCCAGCAGCCCCGGTTTGGGGGGAGGGTACGAGCAGTACTTC.

The chain is built from TRBV7-7 and TRBJ2-5; D uncertain. CDR1 is SSHAT and CDR2 is FNYEAQ in the germline V gene (reference sequence). The V and J ends lost 2 bases and 5 bases respectively, with 18 bases between them. This CDR3 has 16 amino acids. The CDR3 DNA follows: TGTGCCAGCAGCTTAAAGTTTTCTGCGGAATGGGAGACCCAGTACTTC. Translating it yields CASSLKFSAEWETQYF.

This sequence joins TRBV4-1 and TRBJ2-7, with 8 nucleotides matching TRBD1. CDR1 is MGHRA and CDR2 is YSYEKL in the germline V gene. Trimming cost V 0 bases and J 3 bases; bases outside gene matches: 7. The CDR3 runs 16 residues. This CDR3 is CASSQDPTGGFYEQYF. The DNA for the CDR3 is TGCGCCAGCAGCCAAGATCCCACAGGGGGATTCTACGAGCAGTACTTC.